The TCR beta chain under discussion was sequenced for a study of blood T cells in healthy people across ages. It was with a sample-barcoded 5' primer and a J-beta primer mix that a second PCR of about 6 to 12 cycles was run. TCRdb used MiXCR to reprocess the 5' RACE reads, holding one entry per CDR3 protein. The top ten clones hold 15% to 20% of a sample with 850,000 to 1,300,000 distinct CDR3 sequences, 35% to 55% of them seen once. Germline V CDR1 and CDR2: KGHSH, LQKENI. V lost 4 bases to trimming and J lost 5 bases; unmatched junction nucleotides: 8. The CDR3 runs 14 residues. The sequence came from a woman aged 60-70 years in good health. V is TRBV18 and J is TRBJ2-7; TRBD2 matches at 7 bases. The sample taken for sequencing was blood. DNA of the CDR3: TGTGCCAGCTCACGGGGAGGGGTCGTCGACGAGCAGTACTTC. Its protein is CASSRGGVVDEQYF.